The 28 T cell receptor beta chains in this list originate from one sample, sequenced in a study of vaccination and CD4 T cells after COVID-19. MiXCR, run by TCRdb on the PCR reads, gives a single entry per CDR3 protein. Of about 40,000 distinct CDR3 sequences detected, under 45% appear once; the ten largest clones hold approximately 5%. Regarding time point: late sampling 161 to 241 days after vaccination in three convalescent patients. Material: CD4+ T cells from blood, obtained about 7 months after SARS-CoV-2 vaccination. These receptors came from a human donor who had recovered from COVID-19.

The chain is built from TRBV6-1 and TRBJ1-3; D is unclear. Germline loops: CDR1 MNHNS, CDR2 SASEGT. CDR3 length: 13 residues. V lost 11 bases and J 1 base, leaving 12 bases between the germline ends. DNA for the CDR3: TGTGCCTCGGTCAGCACTTCTGGAAACACCATATATTTT. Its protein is CASVSTSGNTIYF.

CDR3 nucleotide sequence: TGCAGCGATCGGGACCTGACAGATACGCAGTATTTT. This encodes CSDRDLTDTQYF. The chain carries TRBV29-1 and TRBJ2-3; D tentatively fits TRBD1 or TRBD2 (5 bases each). V lost 7 bases and J 3 bases, leaving 11 bases between the germline ends. This CDR3 contains 12 residues. Germline-derived CDR1 and CDR2 are SQVTM and ANQGSEA.

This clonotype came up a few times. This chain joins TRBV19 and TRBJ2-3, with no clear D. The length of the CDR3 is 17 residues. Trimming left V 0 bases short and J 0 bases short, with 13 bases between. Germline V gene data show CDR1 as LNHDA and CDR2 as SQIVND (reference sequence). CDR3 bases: TGTGCCAGTAGTATAGATCCCCCCCAGCGAAGCACAGATACGCAGTATTTT. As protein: CASSIDPPQRSTDTQYF.

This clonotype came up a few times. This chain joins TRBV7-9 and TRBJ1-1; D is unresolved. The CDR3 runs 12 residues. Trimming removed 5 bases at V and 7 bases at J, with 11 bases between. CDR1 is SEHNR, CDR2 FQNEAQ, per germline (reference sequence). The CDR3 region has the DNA TGTGCCAGCAGCCCCGGCCTAGGTGAAGCTTTCTTT. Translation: CASSPGLGEAFF.

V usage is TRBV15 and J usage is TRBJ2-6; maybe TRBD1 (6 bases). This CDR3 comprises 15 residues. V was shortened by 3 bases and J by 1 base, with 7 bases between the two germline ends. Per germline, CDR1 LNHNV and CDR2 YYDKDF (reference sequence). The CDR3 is CATSSGTSGANVLTF. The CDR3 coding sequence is TGTGCCACCAGCAGTGGGACATCTGGGGCCAACGTCCTGACTTTC.

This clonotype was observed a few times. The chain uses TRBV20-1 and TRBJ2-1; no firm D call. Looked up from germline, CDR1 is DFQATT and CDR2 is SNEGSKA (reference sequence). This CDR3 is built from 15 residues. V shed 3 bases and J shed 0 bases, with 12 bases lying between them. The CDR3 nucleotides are TGCAGTGCTAGGAATCCAGCGAGCTCCTACAATGAGCAGTTCTTC. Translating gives CSARNPASSYNEQFF.

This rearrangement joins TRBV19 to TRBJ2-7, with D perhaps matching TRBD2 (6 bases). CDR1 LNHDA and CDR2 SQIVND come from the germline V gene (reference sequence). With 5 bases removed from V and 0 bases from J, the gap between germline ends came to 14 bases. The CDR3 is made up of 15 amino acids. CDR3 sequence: CASSLRRGTSYEQYF. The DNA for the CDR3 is TGTGCCAGTAGTCTCCGTCGGGGGACCTCCTACGAGCAGTACTTC.

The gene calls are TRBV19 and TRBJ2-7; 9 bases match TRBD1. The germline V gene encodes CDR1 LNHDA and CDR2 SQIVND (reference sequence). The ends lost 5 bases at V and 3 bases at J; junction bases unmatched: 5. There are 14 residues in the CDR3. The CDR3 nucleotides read TGTGCCAGTAGTGCGGGACAGGGAAGCTACGAGCAGTACTTC. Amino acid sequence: CASSAGQGSYEQYF.

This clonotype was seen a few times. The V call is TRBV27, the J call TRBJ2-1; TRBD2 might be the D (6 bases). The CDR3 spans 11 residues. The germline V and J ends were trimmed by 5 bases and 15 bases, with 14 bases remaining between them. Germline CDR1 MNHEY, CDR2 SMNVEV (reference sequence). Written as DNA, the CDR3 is TGTGCCAGCAGTCCGGTGACTAGTCGGTTCTTC. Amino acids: CASSPVTSRFF.

CDR3 DNA: TGCAGTGCTAGGGAGGGTAGCACTGAAGCTTTCTTT. Its translation is CSAREGSTEAFF. The chain uses TRBV20-1 and TRBJ1-1, with D hard to call. This CDR3 comprises 12 residues. Germline assignment: CDR1 DFQATT and CDR2 SNEGSKA (reference sequence). Trimming left V 3 bases short and J 4 bases short, with 9 bases between.

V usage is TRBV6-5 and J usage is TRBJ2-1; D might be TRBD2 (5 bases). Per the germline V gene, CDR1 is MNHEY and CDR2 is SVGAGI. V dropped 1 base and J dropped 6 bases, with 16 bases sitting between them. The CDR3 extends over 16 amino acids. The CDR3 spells CASSYLRAPVTNEQFF. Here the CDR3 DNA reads TGTGCCAGCAGTTACTTGAGGGCTCCGGTAACCAATGAGCAGTTCTTC.

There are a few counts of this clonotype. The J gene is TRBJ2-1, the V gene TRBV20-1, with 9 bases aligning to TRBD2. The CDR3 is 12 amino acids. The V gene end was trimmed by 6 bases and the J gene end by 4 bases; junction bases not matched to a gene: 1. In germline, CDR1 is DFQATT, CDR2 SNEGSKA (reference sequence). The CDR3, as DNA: TGCAGTGCGACTAGCGGTTACAATGAGCAGTTCTTC. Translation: CSATSGYNEQFF.

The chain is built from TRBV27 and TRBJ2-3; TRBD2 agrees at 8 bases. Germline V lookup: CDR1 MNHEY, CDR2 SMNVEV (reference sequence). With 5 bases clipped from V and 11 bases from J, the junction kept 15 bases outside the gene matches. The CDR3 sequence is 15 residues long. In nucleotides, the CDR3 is TGTGCCAGCAGTCCCCGGGGGCTAGCGGGCCAGAAGCAGTATTTT. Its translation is CASSPRGLAGQKQYF.

CDR3 residues: CAFRRREPLRGYTF. The CDR3, as DNA: TGTGCCTTCCGCCGCCGAGAACCGCTGCGTGGCTACACCTTC. The chain uses TRBV5-3 and TRBJ1-2; D unresolved. TRBV5-3 is an ORF, and what it does is uncertain. The CDR3 runs 14 residues. Trimming left V 10 bases short and J 7 bases short, with 23 bases between.

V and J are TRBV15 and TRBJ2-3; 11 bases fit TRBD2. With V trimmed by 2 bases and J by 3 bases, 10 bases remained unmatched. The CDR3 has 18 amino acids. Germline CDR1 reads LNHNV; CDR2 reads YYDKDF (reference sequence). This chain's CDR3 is CATSRTIAGGPRTDTQYF. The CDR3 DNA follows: TGTGCCACCAGCAGAACCATAGCGGGAGGGCCTCGGACAGATACGCAGTATTTT.

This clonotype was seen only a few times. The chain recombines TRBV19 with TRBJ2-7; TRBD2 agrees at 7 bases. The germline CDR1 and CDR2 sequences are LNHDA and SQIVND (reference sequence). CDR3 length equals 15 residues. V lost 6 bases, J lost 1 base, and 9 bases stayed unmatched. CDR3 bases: TGTGCCAGTAGGGGGGTCGCGGGAGCATCCTACGAGCAGTACTTC. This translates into CASRGVAGASYEQYF.

The CDR3 DNA reads TGTGCCAGTAAGAAGCGGGACTCCTACGAGCAGTACTTC. Its translation: CASKKRDSYEQYF. This chain joins TRBV19 and TRBJ2-7, with TRBD2 identical over 7 bases. V was clipped by 7 bases and J by 0 bases; unmatched bases: 3. This CDR3 has 13 residues. The germline gives CDR1 LNHDA, CDR2 SQIVND (reference sequence).

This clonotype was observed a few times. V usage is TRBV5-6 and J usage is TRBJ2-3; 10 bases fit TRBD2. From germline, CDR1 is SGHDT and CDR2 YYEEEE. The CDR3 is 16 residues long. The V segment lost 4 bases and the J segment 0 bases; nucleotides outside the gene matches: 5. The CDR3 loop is CASSPGLAASTDTQYF. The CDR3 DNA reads TGTGCCAGCAGCCCTGGACTAGCGGCTAGCACAGATACGCAGTATTTT.

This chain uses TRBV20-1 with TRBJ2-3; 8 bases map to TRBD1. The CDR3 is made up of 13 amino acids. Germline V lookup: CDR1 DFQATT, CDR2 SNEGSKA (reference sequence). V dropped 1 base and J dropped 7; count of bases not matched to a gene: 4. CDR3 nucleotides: TGCAGTGCTAGAGTCCAGGGGGCGTATACGCAGTATTTT. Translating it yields CSARVQGAYTQYF.

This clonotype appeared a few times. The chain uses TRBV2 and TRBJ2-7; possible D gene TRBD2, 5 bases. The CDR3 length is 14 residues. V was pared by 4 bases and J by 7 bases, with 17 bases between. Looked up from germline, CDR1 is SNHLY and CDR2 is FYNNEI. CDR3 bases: TGTGCCAGCAGTGTTGACGGGGTGTTGAGGGAGCAGTACTTC. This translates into CASSVDGVLREQYF.

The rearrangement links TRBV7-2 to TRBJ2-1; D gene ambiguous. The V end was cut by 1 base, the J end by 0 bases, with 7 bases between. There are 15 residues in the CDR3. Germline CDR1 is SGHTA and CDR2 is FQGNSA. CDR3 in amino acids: CASSLEAASYNEQFF. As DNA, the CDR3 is TGTGCCAGCAGCTTAGAAGCCGCCTCCTACAATGAGCAGTTCTTC. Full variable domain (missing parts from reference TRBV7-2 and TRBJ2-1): GAGVSQSPSNKVTEKGKDVELRCDPISGHTALYWYRQSLGQGLEFLIYFQGNSAPDKSGLPSDRFSAERTGGSVSTLTIQRTQQEDSAVYLCASSLEAASYNEQFFGPGTRLTVL.

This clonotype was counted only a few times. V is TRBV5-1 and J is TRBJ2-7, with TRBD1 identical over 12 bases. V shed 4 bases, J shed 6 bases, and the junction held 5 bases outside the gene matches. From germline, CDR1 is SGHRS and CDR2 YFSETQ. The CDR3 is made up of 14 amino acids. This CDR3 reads CASSGGTGGGEQYF. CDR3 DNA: TGCGCCAGCAGCGGAGGGACAGGGGGCGGCGAGCAGTACTTC.

CDR3 sequence: CASTGTAGANVLTF. The CDR3 DNA follows: TGTGCCAGCACCGGTACCGCTGGGGCCAACGTCCTGACTTTC. The chain has TRBV28 and TRBJ2-6, with no clear D. The CDR3 is 14 residues long. V lost 7 bases, J lost 2 bases, and 9 bases lay in between. The germline V gene has CDR1 MDHEN and CDR2 SYDVKM.

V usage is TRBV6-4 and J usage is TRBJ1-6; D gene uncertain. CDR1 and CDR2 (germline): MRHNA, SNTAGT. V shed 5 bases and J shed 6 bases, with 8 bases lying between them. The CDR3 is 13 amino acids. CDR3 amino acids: CASSPSANSPLHF. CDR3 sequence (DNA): TGTGCCAGCAGTCCGTCGGCTAATTCACCCCTCCACTTT.

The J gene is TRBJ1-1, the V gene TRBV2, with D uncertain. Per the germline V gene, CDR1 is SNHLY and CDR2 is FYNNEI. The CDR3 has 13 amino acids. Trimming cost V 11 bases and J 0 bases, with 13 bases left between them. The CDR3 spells CAGGMGMNTEAFF. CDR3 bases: TGTGCCGGAGGGATGGGCATGAACACTGAAGCTTTCTTT.

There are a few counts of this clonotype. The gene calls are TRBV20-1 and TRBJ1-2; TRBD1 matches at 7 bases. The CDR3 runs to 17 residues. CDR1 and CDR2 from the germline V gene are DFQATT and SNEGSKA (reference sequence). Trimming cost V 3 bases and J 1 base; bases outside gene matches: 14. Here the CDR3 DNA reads TGCAGTGCTAGGGGGTTTGGAGGGACAGACATTAACTATGGCTACACCTTC. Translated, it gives CSARGFGGTDINYGYTF.

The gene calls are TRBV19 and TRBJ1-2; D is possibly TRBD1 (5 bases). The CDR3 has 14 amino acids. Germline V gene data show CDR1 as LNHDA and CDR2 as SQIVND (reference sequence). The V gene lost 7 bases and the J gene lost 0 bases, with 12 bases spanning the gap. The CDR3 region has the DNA TGTGCCAGTATAGGTCAGGGATCTAACTATGGCTACACCTTC. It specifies CASIGQGSNYGYTF.

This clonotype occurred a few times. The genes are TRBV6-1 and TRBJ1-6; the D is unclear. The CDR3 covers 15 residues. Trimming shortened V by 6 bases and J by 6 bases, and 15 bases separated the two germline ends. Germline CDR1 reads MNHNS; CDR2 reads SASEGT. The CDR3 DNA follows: TGTGCCAGCAGCCCTAACCGGATCCCTAATTCACCCCTCCACTTT. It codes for CASSPNRIPNSPLHF.